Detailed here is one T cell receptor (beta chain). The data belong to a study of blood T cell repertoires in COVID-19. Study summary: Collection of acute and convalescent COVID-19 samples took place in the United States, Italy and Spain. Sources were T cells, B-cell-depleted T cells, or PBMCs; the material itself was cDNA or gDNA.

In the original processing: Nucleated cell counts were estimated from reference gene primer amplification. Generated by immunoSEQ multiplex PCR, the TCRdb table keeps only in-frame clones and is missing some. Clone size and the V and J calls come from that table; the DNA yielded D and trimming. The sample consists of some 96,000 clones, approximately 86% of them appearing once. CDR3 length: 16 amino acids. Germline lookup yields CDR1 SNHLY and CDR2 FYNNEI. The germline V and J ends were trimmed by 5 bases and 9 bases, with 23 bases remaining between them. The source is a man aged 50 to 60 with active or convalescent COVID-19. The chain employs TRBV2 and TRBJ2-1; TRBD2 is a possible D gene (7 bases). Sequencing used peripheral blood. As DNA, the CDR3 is TGTGCCAGCAGTCCCCAGGGGACTACGAGTGGAGGTGAGCAGTTCTTC. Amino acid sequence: CASSPQGTTSGGEQFF.